Listed below are T cell receptor beta chains from one sample, sequenced in a study of spatial heterogeneity in lung cancer. TCRdb fed the 5' RACE reads into MiXCR, producing one record per CDR3 protein. The sample holds about 9,200 distinct CDR3 sequences; approximately 8.1% are singletons and the top ten take roughly 25%. Specimen: lung tumor tissue, collected at surgery. The receptor set was obtained from a male donor with early-stage non-small cell lung cancer. The CDR3 runs from the conserved cysteine through the conserved F or W. Each record gives: V gene, CDR3 length, D gene, J gene, clone size, CDR3 DNA, CDR3 protein. The D gene is left open where the match is weak. Not all rows give a size; the values are once, few, many and, for expanded clones, a class.

v_gene: TRBV27; len: 15; d_gene: -; j_gene: TRBJ2-5; abundance: few; CDR3nt: TGTGCCAGCGGGCCCGGGGCGTCGTACCAAGAGACCCAGTACTTC; CDR3aa: CASGPGASYQETQYF
v_gene: TRBV5-5; len: 17; d_gene: TRBD1; j_gene: TRBJ1-1; abundance: many; CDR3nt: TGTGCCAGCAGCTTGGTAGGGACAGGAACGATGAACACTGAAGCTTTCTTT; CDR3aa: CASSLVGTGTMNTEAFF
v_gene: TRBV4-3; len: 16; d_gene: -; j_gene: TRBJ1-2; abundance: many; CDR3nt: TGCGCCAGCAGCCAAGAGATCAGGCTTGTGGGCTATGGCTACACCTTC; CDR3aa: CASSQEIRLVGYGYTF
v_gene: TRBV20-1; len: 16; d_gene: TRBD1; j_gene: TRBJ1-2; abundance: many; CDR3nt: TGCAGTGCTAGAGATCCGAAGCGGGACAGGGCCTATGGCTACACCTTC; CDR3aa: CSARDPKRDRAYGYTF
v_gene: TRBV3-1; len: 15; d_gene: -; j_gene: TRBJ2-7; abundance: many; CDR3nt: TGTGCCAGCAGCCACGACCGCACAGGGTTCGACGAGCAGTACTTC; CDR3aa: CASSHDRTGFDEQYF
v_gene: TRBV2; len: 15; d_gene: -; j_gene: TRBJ1-2; abundance: few; CDR3nt: TGTGCCAGCGGGGAGACAGGAGATGCTAACTATGGCTACACCTTC; CDR3aa: CASGETGDANYGYTF
v_gene: TRBV10-3; len: 12; d_gene: -; j_gene: TRBJ2-3; abundance: medium-sized; CDR3nt: TGTGCCATCATCGGTCCGGCAGGTACGCAGTATTTT; CDR3aa: CAIIGPAGTQYF
v_gene: TRBV5-1; len: 17; d_gene: TRBD2; j_gene: TRBJ2-1; abundance: few; CDR3nt: TGCGCCAGCAGCTTTGGACTAGCGGGGCTCTCCTACAATGAGCAGTTCTTC; CDR3aa: CASSFGLAGLSYNEQFF
v_gene: TRBV30; len: 14; d_gene: -; j_gene: TRBJ1-5; abundance: many; CDR3nt: TGTGCCTGGAGTCCAGGGGACCCCAATCAGCCCCAGCATTTT; CDR3aa: CAWSPGDPNQPQHF
v_gene: TRBV27; len: 14; d_gene: -; j_gene: TRBJ2-3; abundance: many; CDR3nt: TGTGCCAGCAGTTTGCAGGCCGACTCGCATACGCAGTATTTT; CDR3aa: CASSLQADSHTQYF
v_gene: TRBV11-2; len: 13; d_gene: TRBD1; j_gene: TRBJ2-1; abundance: many; CDR3nt: TGTGCCAGCAGTAATCAGGGGGCGGGTGAGCAGTTCTTC; CDR3aa: CASSNQGAGEQFF
v_gene: TRBV6-6; len: 14; d_gene: TRBD2; j_gene: TRBJ2-5; abundance: many; CDR3nt: TGTGCCAGCAGACTAGCGGGAGTCCCAGAGACCCAGTACTTC; CDR3aa: CASRLAGVPETQYF
v_gene: TRBV5-1; len: 14; d_gene: TRBD1; j_gene: TRBJ1-2; abundance: medium-sized; CDR3nt: TGCGCCAGCAGTACAAAGGGACAGGGTGTGGGCTACACCTTC; CDR3aa: CASSTKGQGVGYTF
v_gene: TRBV7-2; len: 16; d_gene: TRBD2; j_gene: TRBJ2-7; abundance: many; CDR3nt: TGTGCCAGCAGCTTAGTAGGGGCGGGAGGGAGCTACGAGCAGTACTTC; CDR3aa: CASSLVGAGGSYEQYF
v_gene: TRBV30; len: 14; d_gene: -; j_gene: TRBJ2-1; abundance: many; CDR3nt: TGTGCCTGGAGTGTTGAAGCGCGCTACAATGAGCAGTTCTTC; CDR3aa: CAWSVEARYNEQFF
v_gene: TRBV5-1; len: 17; d_gene: TRBD2; j_gene: TRBJ2-1; abundance: few; CDR3nt: TGCGCCAGCAGCCTCGCGTTGCTAGCGGGGCTCTCCGATGAGCAGTTCTTC; CDR3aa: CASSLALLAGLSDEQFF
v_gene: TRBV28; len: 15; d_gene: TRBD1; j_gene: TRBJ1-1; abundance: -; CDR3nt: TGTGCCAGCCACTATTACAGGGGATGGATGACTGAAGCTTTCTTT; CDR3aa: CASHYYRGWMTEAFF
v_gene: TRBV19; len: 13; d_gene: TRBD1; j_gene: TRBJ2-7; abundance: many; CDR3nt: TGTGCCAGTTCCCGGGACAGGACCTACGAGCAGTACTTC; CDR3aa: CASSRDRTYEQYF
v_gene: TRBV15; len: 15; d_gene: TRBD1; j_gene: TRBJ1-4; abundance: many; CDR3nt: TGTGCCACCAGCAGAGATCGGACAGGGAAGGAAAAACTGTTTTTT; CDR3aa: CATSRDRTGKEKLFF
v_gene: TRBV2; len: 15; d_gene: -; j_gene: TRBJ1-4; abundance: many; CDR3nt: TGTGCCAGCAGTGAAGCGCTGGGGAGGAATGAAAAACTGTTTTTT; CDR3aa: CASSEALGRNEKLFF
v_gene: TRBV18; len: 14; d_gene: TRBD1; j_gene: TRBJ2-7; abundance: -; CDR3nt: TGTGCCAGCTCACCAGGGGACAGGGAATACGAGCAGTACTTC; CDR3aa: CASSPGDREYEQYF
v_gene: TRBV18; len: 17; d_gene: TRBD1; j_gene: TRBJ1-5; abundance: many; CDR3nt: TGTGCCAGCTCCCCTTCGACCGGGACAGGGATTGATCAGCCCCAGCATTTT; CDR3aa: CASSPSTGTGIDQPQHF
v_gene: TRBV5-1; len: 15; d_gene: TRBD2; j_gene: TRBJ2-5; abundance: many; CDR3nt: TGCGCCAGCGGGCGGACTAGCGGGGGGCAAGAGACCCAGTACTTC; CDR3aa: CASGRTSGGQETQYF
v_gene: TRBV6-5; len: 13; d_gene: -; j_gene: TRBJ1-5; abundance: many; CDR3nt: TGTGCCAGCAGACTGGGGACCAATCAGCCCCAGCATTTT; CDR3aa: CASRLGTNQPQHF
v_gene: TRBV28; len: 16; d_gene: TRBD1; j_gene: TRBJ2-5; abundance: -; CDR3nt: TGTGCCAGCAGTTGGGGGGACAGGAGGTTCCAAGAGACCCAGTACTTC; CDR3aa: CASSWGDRRFQETQYF
v_gene: TRBV3-1; len: 15; d_gene: -; j_gene: TRBJ1-1; abundance: many; CDR3nt: TGTGCCAGCAGCCAAAGCATGGTGATGAACACTGAAGCTTTCTTT; CDR3aa: CASSQSMVMNTEAFF
v_gene: TRBV27; len: 15; d_gene: -; j_gene: TRBJ2-7; abundance: -; CDR3nt: TGTGCCAGCAGTCAGGAGGGGGCTATTTCCTACGAGCAGTACTTC; CDR3aa: CASSQEGAISYEQYF
v_gene: TRBV4-2; len: 14; d_gene: -; j_gene: TRBJ1-1; abundance: few; CDR3nt: TGTGCCAGCAGCCAAGGAGGGCGGGACACTGAAGCTTTCTTT; CDR3aa: CASSQGGRDTEAFF
v_gene: TRBV28; len: 14; d_gene: TRBD1; j_gene: TRBJ1-2; abundance: many; CDR3nt: TGTGCCAGCAGTTTAGGGACAGGATCCTCTGGCTACACCTTC; CDR3aa: CASSLGTGSSGYTF
v_gene: TRBV5-4; len: 14; d_gene: TRBD1; j_gene: TRBJ1-4; abundance: many; CDR3nt: TGTGCCAGCAGCTTGGACAGGGGGCCTGAAAAACTGTTTTTT; CDR3aa: CASSLDRGPEKLFF
v_gene: TRBV29-1; len: 14; d_gene: TRBD1; j_gene: TRBJ2-5; abundance: medium-sized; CDR3nt: TGCAGCGTTGAAACGGGACAGGGGCAAGAGACCCAGTACTTC; CDR3aa: CSVETGQGQETQYF
v_gene: TRBV6-6; len: 13; d_gene: -; j_gene: TRBJ2-5; abundance: -; CDR3nt: TGTGCCAGCACAAGGGGCGCGGGGGAGACCCAGTACTTC; CDR3aa: CASTRGAGETQYF
v_gene: TRBV30; len: 13; d_gene: TRBD1; j_gene: TRBJ1-2; abundance: many; CDR3nt: TGTGCCTGGAAGGACAGGGGTAACTATGGCTACACCTTC; CDR3aa: CAWKDRGNYGYTF
v_gene: TRBV6-6; len: 15; d_gene: -; j_gene: TRBJ2-2; abundance: many; CDR3nt: TGTGCCAGCCGGGGGGCGAATGGGAATAGCGGGGAGCTGTTTTTT; CDR3aa: CASRGANGNSGELFF
v_gene: TRBV2; len: 11; d_gene: -; j_gene: TRBJ1-2; abundance: many; CDR3nt: TGTGCCAGTGGACAGAACTATGGCTACACCTTC; CDR3aa: CASGQNYGYTF
v_gene: TRBV27; len: 13; d_gene: -; j_gene: TRBJ1-5; abundance: many; CDR3nt: TGTGCCAGCAGTCGGGGGGCCGATCAGCCCCAGCATTTT; CDR3aa: CASSRGADQPQHF
v_gene: TRBV13; len: 14; d_gene: TRBD1; j_gene: TRBJ1-1; abundance: many; CDR3nt: TGTGCCAGCAGCCTGGGGCGGGACAGGAGAGAAGCTTTCTTT; CDR3aa: CASSLGRDRREAFF
v_gene: TRBV7-3; len: 16; d_gene: -; j_gene: TRBJ2-2; abundance: many; CDR3nt: TGTGCCAGCAGCTTAAATCGGGACTTGACTACCGGGGAGCTGTTTTTT; CDR3aa: CASSLNRDLTTGELFF
v_gene: TRBV27; len: 13; d_gene: -; j_gene: TRBJ1-1; abundance: many; CDR3nt: TGTGCCAGCAGTTTTGGCCCGAACACTGAAGCTTTCTTT; CDR3aa: CASSFGPNTEAFF
v_gene: TRBV4-1; len: 17; d_gene: -; j_gene: TRBJ2-5; abundance: few; CDR3nt: TGCGCCAGCAGCCAAGAAGGGCCCCCCAGGGCGGAAGAGACCCAGTACTTC; CDR3aa: CASSQEGPPRAEETQYF
v_gene: TRBV20-1; len: 13; d_gene: TRBD1; j_gene: TRBJ2-1; abundance: medium-sized; CDR3nt: TGCAGTGGAGACGGGACAGGGGGCAATGAGCAGTTCTTC; CDR3aa: CSGDGTGGNEQFF
v_gene: TRBV29-1; len: 14; d_gene: -; j_gene: TRBJ2-3; abundance: many; CDR3nt: TGCAGCGTTGACGTCCGGAGGGGCCTTGATACGCAGTATTTT; CDR3aa: CSVDVRRGLDTQYF
v_gene: TRBV6-5; len: 14; d_gene: -; j_gene: TRBJ2-5; abundance: -; CDR3nt: TGTGCCAGCAGCCTAGGACTTACCGAAGAGACCCAGTACTTC; CDR3aa: CASSLGLTEETQYF
v_gene: TRBV9; len: 14; d_gene: TRBD2; j_gene: TRBJ2-7; abundance: many; CDR3nt: TGTGCCAGCAGCGTTGGCGGGAGTACGTACGAGCAGTACTTC; CDR3aa: CASSVGGSTYEQYF